A single sample is the source of the 21 T cell receptor beta chains below, sequenced in a study of shared clonotypes between healthy human individuals. TCRdb keeps only in-frame clones here, not all; method: immunoSEQ multiplex PCR. The table records about 2.4 million clones, 85% to 95% of them present only once. The material sequenced was naive CD4+ T cells sorted from blood. Subset reported: CD45RA+ positively selected. The origin of the receptors is a man aged 18 to 30 in good health.

V and J are TRBV28 and TRBJ1-4; 7 positions agree with TRBD1. The J segment lost 11 bases and the V segment lost 5 bases, leaving 14 bases of the junction unmatched. Per the germline V gene, CDR1 is MDHEN and CDR2 is SYDVKM. The CDR3 sequence is 15 residues long. CDR3 in DNA: TGTGCCAGCAGTCCCCCAGGGGCGGGCAGGGGGAAACTGTTTTTT. Its translation is CASSPPGAGRGKLFF.

This chain joins TRBV11-1 and TRBJ2-7; TRBD1 or TRBD2 may be the D gene (5 bases each). V gave up 2 bases and J gave up 3 bases, with 17 bases separating them. CDR1 is SGHAT and CDR2 is FQDESV in the germline V gene (reference sequence). The CDR3 consists of 16 residues. In nucleotides, the CDR3 is TGTGCCAGCAGCTTAAAACGGGGCCAGGGTTTCTACGAGCAGTACTTC. Its protein is CASSLKRGQGFYEQYF.

V usage is TRBV25-1 and J usage is TRBJ1-4, with D unresolved. CDR3 length equals 14 residues. CDR1 is MGHDK, CDR2 SYGVNS, per germline. Deletions cut 3 bases from V and 5 bases from J, with 10 bases between. DNA of the CDR3: TGTGCCAGCAGTGATTGGGGTAGGAATGAAAAACTGTTTTTT. Its translation: CASSDWGRNEKLFF.

This chain links TRBV6-5 with TRBJ1-4; D call uncertain. The germline V and J ends were trimmed by 6 bases and 3 bases, with 14 bases remaining between them. CDR1 and CDR2 from the germline V gene are MNHEY and SVGAGI. The CDR3 is 15 residues long. The CDR3 DNA reads as TGTGCCAGCAGATCTTCGAGTTTAGCTAATGAAAAACTGTTTTTT. It is translated as CASRSSSLANEKLFF.

The chain carries TRBV9 and TRBJ2-6; TRBD2 is a possible D gene (5 bases). CDR3 length: 14 residues. V was clipped by 5 bases and J by 2 bases, with 8 bases between them. The germline CDR1 and CDR2 sequences are SGDLS and YYNGEE. The CDR3 DNA is TGTGCCAGCAGTAATAGCGCTGGGGCCAACGTCCTGACTTTC. Translated, it gives CASSNSAGANVLTF.

This clone was observed a single time. The chain links TRBV6-6 to TRBJ1-4; tentatively, D is TRBD1 (5 bases). Between the trimmed V and J ends, which lost 5 bases and 3 bases, there was a span of 10 bases. From germline, CDR1 is MNHNY and CDR2 SVGAGI (reference sequence). CDR3 length equals 14 residues. The CDR3 protein is CASSTRVANEKLFF. For the CDR3, the DNA is TGTGCCAGCAGTACCAGGGTAGCTAATGAAAAACTGTTTTTT.

The CDR3 nucleotides are TGTGCCAGCAGCTTAGTGGGGGCCCCCTCTGGGGCCAACGTCCTGACTTTC. Translation gives CASSLVGAPSGANVLTF. V is TRBV11-2 and J is TRBJ2-6; TRBD1 might be the D (6 bases). Germline loops: CDR1 SGHAT, CDR2 FQNNGV. This CDR3 comprises 17 residues. Trimming pared 1 base from V and 0 bases from J, leaving 10 bases between.

Notes on this clone: Other DNA sequences in the same sample also yield this CDR3. CDR3 sequence: CASSLYGSYEQYF. The CDR3 region has the DNA TGCGCCAGCAGCTTGTATGGATCCTACGAGCAGTACTTC. The rearrangement links TRBV5-1 to TRBJ2-7; D not resolved. The CDR3 consists of 13 residues. CDR1 and CDR2 from the germline V gene are SGHRS and YFSETQ. The V gene lost 1 base and the J gene lost 1 base, with 6 bases spanning the gap.

The chain uses TRBV10-3 and TRBJ2-7; TRBD1 agrees at 9 bases. The V segment lost 5 bases and the J segment 5 bases; nucleotides outside the gene matches: 7. CDR3 length: 14 amino acids. Germline CDR1 and CDR2: ENHRY and SYGVKD. The CDR3 sequence is CAISPGQGIHEQYF. CDR3 DNA: TGTGCCATCAGTCCGGGACAGGGCATCCACGAGCAGTACTTC.

As to this clone: This sample includes further DNA sequences coding for the same CDR3. V gene TRBV5-1 combines with J gene TRBJ1-3; D may be TRBD1 (6 bases). V lost 2 bases and J 4 bases, leaving 7 bases between the germline ends. CDR3 length equals 13 residues. From germline, CDR1 is SGHRS and CDR2 YFSETQ. CDR3 in amino acids: CASSLDRGNTIYF. CDR3 DNA sequence: TGCGCCAGCAGCTTAGACAGGGGAAACACCATATATTTT.

The chain uses TRBV10-3 and TRBJ2-3; 7 bases are shared with TRBD2. CDR1 and CDR2 from the germline V gene are ENHRY and SYGVKD. J gave up 3 bases and V 2 bases, and 5 bases lay outside the gene matches. The CDR3 spans 15 residues. DNA for the CDR3: TGTGCCATCAGTGAGGGGGGGACTAAGACAGATACGCAGTATTTT. The encoded protein is CAISEGGTKTDTQYF.

The chain joins TRBV21-1 to TRBJ2-5; the table's D call of TRBD1 was not tested on the DNA. TRBV21-1 is a pseudogene. CDR3 length: 14 residues. CDR3 sequence reads: CATGTVPLQETQYF. The CDR3 bases are TGTGCCACCGGGACAGTCCCCCTCCAAGAGACCCAGTACTTC.

The rearrangement uses TRBV2 and TRBJ2-3, with D unclear. V was pared by 8 bases and J by 0 bases, with 12 bases between. Germline lookup yields CDR1 SNHLY and CDR2 FYNNEI. CDR3 length: 14 residues. The CDR3 loop reads CASPLQASTDTQYF. Written as DNA, the CDR3 is TGTGCCAGCCCGTTGCAGGCTAGCACAGATACGCAGTATTTT.

This clone appeared once. The genes are TRBV7-9 and TRBJ2-3; TRBD2 aligns across 10 bases. Germline V gene sequence: CDR1 SEHNR, CDR2 FQNEAQ (reference sequence). The trim removed 5 bases at V and 3 bases at J, leaving 8 bases unmatched. The CDR3 contains 16 residues. The CDR3 nucleotides read TGTGCCAGCAGCCCAGTAGCGGGGGGCCGGACAGATACGCAGTATTTT. Translating it yields CASSPVAGGRTDTQYF.

The chain has TRBV5-1 and TRBJ2-6, with D possibly being TRBD1 (6 bases). The CDR3 has 16 amino acids. The V and J ends lost 4 bases and 1 base respectively, with 12 bases between them. From germline, CDR1 is SGHRS and CDR2 YFSETQ. The CDR3 DNA follows: TGCGCCAGCAGCCCGGGACACCTTTCTGGGGCCAACGTCCTGACTTTC. It translates to CASSPGHLSGANVLTF.

This CDR3 reads CARSFDFNNQPQHF. The CDR3 nucleotides read TGTGCCAGAAGCTTCGATTTTAATAATCAGCCCCAGCATTTT. The rearrangement joins TRBV5-3 to TRBJ1-5; unclear D gene. Being an ORF, TRBV5-3 has a function that is uncertain. The CDR3 has 14 amino acids. Trimming stripped 2 bases from V and 4 bases from J, with 10 bases between.

The chain couples TRBV28 to TRBJ2-5; TRBD2 matches 7 bases. The J call may be wrong; the DNA end is better matched by TRBJ2-7. CDR1 and CDR2 from the germline V gene are MDHEN and SYDVKM. The CDR3 covers 15 residues. The CDR3 loop reads CASSTPRGDRYEQYF. The CDR3 coding sequence is TGTGCCAGCAGTACCCCACGGGGGGATAGGTACGAGCAGTACTTC.

The rearrangement links TRBV7-9 to TRBJ2-2; a possible D gene is TRBD2 (6 bases). From germline, CDR1 is SEHNR and CDR2 FQNEAQ (reference sequence). CDR3 size: 16 residues. V dropped 5 bases and J dropped 6 bases, with 19 bases sitting between them. CDR3 sequence reads: CASSNGSPAGAGELFF. In nucleotides, the CDR3 is TGTGCCAGCAGCAACGGTTCTCCAGCGGGCGCCGGGGAGCTGTTTTTT.

The chain combines TRBV21-1 with TRBJ2-3; TRBD2 is the table's D call and was not checked against the DNA. TRBV21-1 counts as a pseudogene. There are 16 residues in the CDR3. CDR3 residues: CASSTHSGRVGDTQYF. CDR3 nucleotides: TGTGCCAGCAGCACCCATAGCGGGAGGGTGGGTGATACGCAGTATTTT.

The chain couples TRBV6-5 to TRBJ2-7; 9 bases match TRBD2. The germline V gene encodes CDR1 MNHEY and CDR2 SVGAGI. The V segment lost 7 bases and the J segment 6 bases; nucleotides outside the gene matches: 13. The CDR3 loop spans 15 amino acids. The CDR3 sequence: CASTRPGTSSAEQYF. CDR3 nucleotide sequence: TGTGCCAGCACCCGACCGGGGACTAGCTCTGCCGAGCAGTACTTC.

The rearrangement joins TRBV11-3 to TRBJ2-2, with 9 bases that match TRBD2. V shed 1 base and J 3 bases; nucleotides not matched to a gene: 6. CDR1 is SGHNT, CDR2 YENEEA, per germline. CDR3 length equals 17 residues. For the CDR3, the DNA is TGTGCCAGCAGCTTAGCTCTAGCGGGGTCGGACACCGGGGAGCTGTTTTTT. Amino acids: CASSLALAGSDTGELFF.